This T cell receptor beta chain originates from a study of control samples from healthy donors and cancer patients. The count of this clone is one. Looked up from germline, CDR1 is GTSNPN and CDR2 is SVGIG (reference sequence). Trimming left V 2 bases short and J 6 bases short, with 11 bases between. The CDR3 is 13 residues long. Method: immunoSEQ multiplex PCR; TCRdb's copy keeps in-frame clones and lacks some. The data hold 100,000 to 150,000 clones, with 85% to 95% observed a single time. The sequence was obtained from a man in his forties or fifties with head and neck cancer. The chain couples TRBV30 to TRBJ2-1; D gene uncertain. Sequenced sample: PBMCs. The CDR3 region is CAWSTVSPNEQFF. The CDR3 DNA reads as TGTGCCTGGAGTACGGTCTCCCCCAATGAGCAGTTCTTC. The whole variable domain, remainder taken from reference TRBV30 and TRBJ2-1, is SQTIHQWPATLVQPVGSPLSLECTVEGTSNPNLYWYRQAAGRGLQLLFYSVGIGQISSEVPQNLSASRPQDRQFILSSKKLLLSDSGFYLCAWSTVSPNEQFFGPGTRLTVL.